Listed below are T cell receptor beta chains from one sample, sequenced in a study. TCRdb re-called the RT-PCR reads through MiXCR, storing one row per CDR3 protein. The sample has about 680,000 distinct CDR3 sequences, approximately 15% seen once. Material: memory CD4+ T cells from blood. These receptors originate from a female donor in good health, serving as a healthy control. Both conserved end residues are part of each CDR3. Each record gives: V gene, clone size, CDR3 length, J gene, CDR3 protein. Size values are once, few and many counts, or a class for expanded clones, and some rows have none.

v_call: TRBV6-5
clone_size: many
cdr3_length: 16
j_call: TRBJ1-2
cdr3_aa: CASSYSDGTGYYGYTF

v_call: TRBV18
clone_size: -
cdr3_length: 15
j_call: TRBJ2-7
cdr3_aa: CASSPSLDSSYEQYF

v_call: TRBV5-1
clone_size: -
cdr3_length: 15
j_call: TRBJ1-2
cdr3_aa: CASSRGTGDHYGYTF

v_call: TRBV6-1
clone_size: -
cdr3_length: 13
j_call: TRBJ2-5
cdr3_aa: CAVYWAGGKTQYF

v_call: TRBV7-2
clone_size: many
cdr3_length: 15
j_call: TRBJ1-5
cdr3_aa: CASSKTGGNNQPQHF

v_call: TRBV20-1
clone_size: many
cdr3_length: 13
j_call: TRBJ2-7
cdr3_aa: CSARDIPLGEQYF

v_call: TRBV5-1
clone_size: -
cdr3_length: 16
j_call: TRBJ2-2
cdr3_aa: CASSLGAVSDTGELFF

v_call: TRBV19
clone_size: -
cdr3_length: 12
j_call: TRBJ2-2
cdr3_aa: CASSSESGELFF

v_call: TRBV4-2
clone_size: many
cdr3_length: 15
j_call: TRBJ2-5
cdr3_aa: CASSEIALAGGTQYF

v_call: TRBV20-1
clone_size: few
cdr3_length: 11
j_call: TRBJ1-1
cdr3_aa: CSYDRNTEAFF

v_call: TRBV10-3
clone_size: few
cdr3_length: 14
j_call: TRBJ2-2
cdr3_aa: CAISDTAPGGELFF

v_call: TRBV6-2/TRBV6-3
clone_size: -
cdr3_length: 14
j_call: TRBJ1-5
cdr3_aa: CASSYSNRERPQHF

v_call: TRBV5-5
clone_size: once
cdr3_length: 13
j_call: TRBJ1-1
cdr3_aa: CASSLYGHTEAFF

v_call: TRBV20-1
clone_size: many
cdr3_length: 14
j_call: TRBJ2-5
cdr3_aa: CSASLFGGGETQYF

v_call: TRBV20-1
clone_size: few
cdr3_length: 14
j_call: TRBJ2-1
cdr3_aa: CSASGTKTYNEQFF

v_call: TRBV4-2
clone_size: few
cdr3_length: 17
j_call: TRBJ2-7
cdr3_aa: CASSQVGDHSLSYEQYF

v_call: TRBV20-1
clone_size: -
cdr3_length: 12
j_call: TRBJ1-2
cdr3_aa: CIFYRGGYGYTF

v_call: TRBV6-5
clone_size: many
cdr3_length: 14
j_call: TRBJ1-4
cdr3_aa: CASAMEQLAEKLFF

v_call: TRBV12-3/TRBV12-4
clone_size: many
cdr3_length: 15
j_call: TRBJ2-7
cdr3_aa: CASSQVAGGPSEQYF

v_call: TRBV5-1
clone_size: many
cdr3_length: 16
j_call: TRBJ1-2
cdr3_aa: CASSLDGQGANYGYTF

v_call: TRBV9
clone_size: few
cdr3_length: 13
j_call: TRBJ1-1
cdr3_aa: CASSVAAGTEAFF

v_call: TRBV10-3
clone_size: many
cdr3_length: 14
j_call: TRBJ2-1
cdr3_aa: CAISETDRDMGQFF

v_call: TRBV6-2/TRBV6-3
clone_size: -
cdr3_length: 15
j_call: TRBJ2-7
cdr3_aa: CASSYPGLVVYEQYF

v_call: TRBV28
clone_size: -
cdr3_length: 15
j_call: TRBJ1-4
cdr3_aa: CASSQPGSTNEKLFF

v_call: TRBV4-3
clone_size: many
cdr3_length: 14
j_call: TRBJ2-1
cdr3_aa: CASSQGLAGEQQFF

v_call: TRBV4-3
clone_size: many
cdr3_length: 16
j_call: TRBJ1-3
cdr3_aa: CASSQETGFSGNTIYF

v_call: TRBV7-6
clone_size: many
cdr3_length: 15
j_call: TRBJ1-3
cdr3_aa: CASSPWTGAGNTIYF

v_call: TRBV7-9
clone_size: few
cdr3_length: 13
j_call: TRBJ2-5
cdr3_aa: CASSFNGYETQYF

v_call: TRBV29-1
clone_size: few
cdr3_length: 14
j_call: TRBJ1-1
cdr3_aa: CSHSRAGMNTEAFF

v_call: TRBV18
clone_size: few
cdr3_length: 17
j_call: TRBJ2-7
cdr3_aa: CASSPSGTARSSYEQYF

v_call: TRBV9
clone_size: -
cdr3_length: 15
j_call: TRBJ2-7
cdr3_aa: CASSVEAGTLYEQYF

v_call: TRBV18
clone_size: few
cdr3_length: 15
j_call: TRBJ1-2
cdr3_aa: CASSPFRDTNYGYTF

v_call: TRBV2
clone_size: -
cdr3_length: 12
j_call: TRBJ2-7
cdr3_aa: CASKDRGYEQYF

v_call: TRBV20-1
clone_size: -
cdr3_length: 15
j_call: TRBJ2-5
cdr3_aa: CSARPASGGGETQYF

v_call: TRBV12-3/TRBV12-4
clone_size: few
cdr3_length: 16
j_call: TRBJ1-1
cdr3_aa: CASRESWGQSNTEAFF

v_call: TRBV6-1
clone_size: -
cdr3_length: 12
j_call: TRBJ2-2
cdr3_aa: CATKLGGGELFF

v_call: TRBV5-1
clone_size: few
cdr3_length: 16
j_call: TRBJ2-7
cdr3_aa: CASSLPSGGGSYEQYF

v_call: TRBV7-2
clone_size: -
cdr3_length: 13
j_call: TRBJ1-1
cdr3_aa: CASRSRQQSEAFF

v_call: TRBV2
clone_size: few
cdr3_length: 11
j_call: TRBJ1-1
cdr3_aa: CASSGHLEAFF

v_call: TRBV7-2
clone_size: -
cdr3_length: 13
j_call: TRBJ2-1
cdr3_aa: CASSQQGRHEQFF

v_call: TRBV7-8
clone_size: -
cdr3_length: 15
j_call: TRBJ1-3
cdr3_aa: CASSSGQGVGNTIYF

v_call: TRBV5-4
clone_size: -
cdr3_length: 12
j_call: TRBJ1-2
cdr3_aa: CASTTGGRGYTF

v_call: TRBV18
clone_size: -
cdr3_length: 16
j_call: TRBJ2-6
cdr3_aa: CASSPYRESGANVLTF

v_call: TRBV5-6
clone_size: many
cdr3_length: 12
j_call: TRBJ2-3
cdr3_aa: CASSLLRDTQYF

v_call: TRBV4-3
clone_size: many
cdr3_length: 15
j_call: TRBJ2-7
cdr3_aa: CASSLQRAASYEQYF

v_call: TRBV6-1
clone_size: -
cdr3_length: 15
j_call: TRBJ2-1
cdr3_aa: CASSGEQGMGNEQFF

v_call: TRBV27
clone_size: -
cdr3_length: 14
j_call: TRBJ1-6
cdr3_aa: CASSLLAGNSPLHF

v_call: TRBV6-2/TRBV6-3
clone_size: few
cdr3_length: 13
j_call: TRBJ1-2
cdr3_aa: CASRNPGNYGYTF

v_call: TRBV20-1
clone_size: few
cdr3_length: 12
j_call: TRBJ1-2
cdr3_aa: CSAGGLNYGYTF

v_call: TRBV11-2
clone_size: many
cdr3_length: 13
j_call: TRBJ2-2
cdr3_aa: CASRPSKTGELFF

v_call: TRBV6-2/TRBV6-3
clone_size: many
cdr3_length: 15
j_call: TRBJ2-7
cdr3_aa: CASRRTSGSSYEQYF

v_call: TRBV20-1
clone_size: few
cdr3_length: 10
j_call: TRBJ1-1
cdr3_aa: CSPGDTEAFF

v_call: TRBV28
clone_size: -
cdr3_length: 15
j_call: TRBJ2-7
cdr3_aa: CASSLSPPRDHEQYF

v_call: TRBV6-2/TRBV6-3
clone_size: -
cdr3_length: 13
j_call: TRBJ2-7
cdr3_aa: CASKGQGTYEQYF

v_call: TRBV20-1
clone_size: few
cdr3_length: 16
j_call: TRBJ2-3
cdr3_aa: CWGPGWPRGYTDTQYF

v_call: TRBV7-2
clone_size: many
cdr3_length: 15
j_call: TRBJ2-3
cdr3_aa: CASSPGFSSTDTQYF

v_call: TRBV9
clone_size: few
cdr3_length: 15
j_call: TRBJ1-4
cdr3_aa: CASSVGGTAEEKLFF

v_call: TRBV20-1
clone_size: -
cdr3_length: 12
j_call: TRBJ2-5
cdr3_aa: CSASRLGETQYF